These 8 T cell receptor beta chains originate from one sample sequenced in a study of pediatric ulcerative colitis. During colonoscopy, one to two rectal pinch biopsies were collected. TCRdb's table, derived via immunoSEQ multiplex PCR, lists solely in-frame clones and lacks some. The repertoire consists of 35,000 to 45,000 clones, with about 75% occurring once and the leading ten covering around 7.8%. Sample: gut tissue. These receptors were collected from a boy aged 10-17 years with severe ulcerative colitis.

The gene calls are TRBV10-3 and TRBJ1-1; tentative D call: TRBD1 (5 bases). The germline CDR1 and CDR2 sequences are ENHRY and SYGVKD. This CDR3 region has 15 residues. Between the trimmed V and J ends, which lost 3 bases and 5 bases, there was a span of 16 bases. CDR3 sequence reads: CAISDGAGIFTEAFF. In DNA, the CDR3 is TGTGCCATCAGTGACGGGGCAGGGATCTTTACTGAAGCTTTCTTT.

This clone is a singleton in its sample. This chain joins TRBV18 and TRBJ2-7; possibly TRBD2 for D (7 bases). Germline CDR1 is KGHSH and CDR2 is LQKENI. CDR3 length equals 15 residues. V lost 8 bases and J 7 bases, leaving 24 bases between the germline ends. The CDR3: CASVRTSGGRGEQYF. CDR3 nucleotide sequence: TGTGCCAGCGTGAGGACTAGTGGGGGCAGAGGGGAGCAGTACTTC. Combining the CDR3 with reference TRBV18 and TRBJ2-7 gives the whole variable domain NAGVMQNPRHLVRRRGQEARLRCSPMKGHSHVYWYRQLPEEGLKFMVYLQKENIIDESGMPKERFSAEFPKEGPSILRIQQVVRGDSAAYFCASVRTSGGRGEQYFGPGTRLTVT.

The chain joins TRBV13 to TRBJ2-1; the D gene could be TRBD1 or TRBD2 (5 bases each). V was pared by 5 bases and J by 9 bases, with 17 bases between. This CDR3 has 14 amino acids. Germline CDR1 is PRHDT and CDR2 is FYEKMQ (reference sequence). The CDR3 region is CASSPRQGLAEQFF. The CDR3 DNA follows: TGTGCCAGCAGCCCTCGGCAGGGTCTAGCTGAGCAGTTCTTC.

The V and J genes are TRBV5-1 and TRBJ2-5; the D gene is possibly TRBD1 (5 bases). The CDR3 covers 14 residues. Looked up from germline, CDR1 is SGHRS and CDR2 is YFSETQ. V lost 5 bases, J lost 1 base, and 12 bases lay in between. As DNA, the CDR3 is TGCGCCAGCAGAACAGGCCCTTTCCAAGAGACCCAGTACTTC. Translating gives CASRTGPFQETQYF.

This rearrangement joins TRBV5-1 to TRBJ1-2; perhaps TRBD1 as D (5 bases). CDR1 and CDR2 (germline): SGHRS, YFSETQ. The V end was cut by 4 bases, the J end by 7 bases, with 20 bases between. The CDR3 runs to 15 residues. Here the CDR3 reads CASSDGGVVSSGYTF. The CDR3 DNA sequence: TGCGCCAGCAGCGATGGGGGTGTTGTCTCGAGTGGCTACACCTTC.

The chain carries TRBV9 and TRBJ2-1; D is possibly TRBD2 (7 bases). The V end lost 4 bases, the J end lost 7 bases, and 18 bases lay between the germline ends. Germline V gene lookup returns CDR1 SGDLS and CDR2 YYNGEE. The CDR3 consists of 15 residues. The CDR3 bases are TGTGCCAGCAGCCTTAGAGTGGGGGGGCAGAATGAGCAGTTCTTC. Protein product: CASSLRVGGQNEQFF.

The rearrangement joins TRBV5-1 to TRBJ2-5; no definite D call. The V gene's germline CDR1 is SGHRS and CDR2 YFSETQ. The V gene lost 0 bases and the J gene lost 1 base, with 13 bases spanning the gap. CDR3 length: 16 residues. CDR3 DNA: TGCGCCAGCAGCTTGGGTTTCCAGGCGCCCCAAGAGACCCAGTACTTC. Translated: CASSLGFQAPQETQYF.

The rearrangement links TRBV7-3 to TRBJ1-5; possible D gene TRBD1, 5 bases. Germline V gene data show CDR1 as SGHTA and CDR2 as FQGTGA. CDR3 size: 16 residues. V lost 3 bases to trimming and J lost 4 bases, with 16 bases between them. CDR3 in amino acids: CASSFNETDINQPQHF. The CDR3, as DNA: TGTGCCAGCAGCTTTAACGAGACAGACATAAATCAGCCCCAGCATTTT.